This TCR beta chain was documented in a study of tumor and adjacent non-tumor tissue in lung cancer. Study as a whole: The patients, 10 men and a handful of women, were roughly 30 to 80 with stage I to III disease. Each sample yielded around 4.2 million productive TCRbeta reads on average.

A modified ARM-PCR protocol with three rounds of nested PCR amplified TCRbeta. Using its own MiXCR run on the multiplex PCR reads, TCRdb lists one record per CDR3 protein. The repertoire includes over 60,000 distinct CDR3 sequences, about 80% of them detected once, and 28% sits in the top ten. Study conclusions and caveats: Tumor repertoires had a smaller top 100 clone share than normal lung. Compared with tumor, normal lung showed significantly lower TCR diversity.

CDR3 length: 13 amino acids. Germline CDR1 reads SGHNT; CDR2 reads YYREEE (reference sequence). Worth noting for this clonotype: Antigen: not known. Given a much more abundant clone one base away, this may be a read error.

This sample's RNA came from whole unsorted tissue. The clonotype originates from a man aged 55 to 70 with non-small cell lung cancer. Material for sequencing was lung tumor tissue. The V and J genes are TRBV5-4 and TRBJ1-6; D call uncertain. CDR3: CASRRAQNSPFHF. DNA of the CDR3: TGTGCCAGCAGGAGGGCGCAAAATTCACCCTTCCACTTT.